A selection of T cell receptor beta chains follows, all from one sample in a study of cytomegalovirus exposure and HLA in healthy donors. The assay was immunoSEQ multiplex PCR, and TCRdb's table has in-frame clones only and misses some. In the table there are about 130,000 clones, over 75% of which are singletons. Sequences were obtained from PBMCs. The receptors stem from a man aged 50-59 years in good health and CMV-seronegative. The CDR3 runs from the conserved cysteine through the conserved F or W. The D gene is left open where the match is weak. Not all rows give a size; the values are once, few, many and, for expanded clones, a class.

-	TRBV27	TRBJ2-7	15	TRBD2	CASSHTSGRFYEQYF	TGTGCCAGCAGTCACACTAGCGGAAGGTTTTACGAGCAGTACTTC
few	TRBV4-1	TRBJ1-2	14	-	CASSHPGKSSGYTF	TGCGCCAGCAGTCACCCCGGGAAGAGCAGTGGCTACACCTTC
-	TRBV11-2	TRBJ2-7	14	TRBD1	CASSIGGYAYEQYF	TGTGCCAGCTCGATAGGGGGCTACGCCTACGAGCAGTACTTC
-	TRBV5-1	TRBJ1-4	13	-	CASSLNGGEKLFF	TGCGCCAGCAGCTTGAACGGGGGTGAAAAACTGTTTTTT
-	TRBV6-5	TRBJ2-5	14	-	CASSSTRHVKTQYF	TGTGCCAGCAGTTCTACCCGCCACGTGAAGACCCAGTACTTC
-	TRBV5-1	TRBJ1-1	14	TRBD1	CASSDDRGPYRAFF	TGCGCCAGCAGCGATGACAGGGGCCCTTACAGAGCTTTCTTT
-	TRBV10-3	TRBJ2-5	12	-	CAISELSETQYF	TGTGCCATCAGTGAACTTAGTGAGACCCAGTACTTC
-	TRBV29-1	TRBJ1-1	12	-	CSVTGYGTEAFF	TGCAGCGTAACAGGGTACGGGACTGAAGCTTTCTTT
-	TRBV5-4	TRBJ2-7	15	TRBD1	CASSEGQGVSYEQYF	TGTGCCAGCAGCGAGGGACAGGGGGTCTCCTACGAGCAGTACTTC
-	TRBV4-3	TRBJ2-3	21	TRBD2	CASSQDTGTSGSLYGTDTQYF	TGCGCCAGCAGCCAAGACACCGGGACTAGCGGGAGTCTGTATGGCACAGATACGCAGTATTTT
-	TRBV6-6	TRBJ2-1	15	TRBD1	CASSYRRQGVGEQFF	TGTGCCAGCAGTTACCGTCGGCAGGGGGTAGGGGAGCAGTTCTTC
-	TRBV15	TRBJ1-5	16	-	CATSRDRGLSNQPQHF	TGTGCCACCAGCAGAGATCGCGGGCTTAGCAATCAGCCCCAGCATTTT
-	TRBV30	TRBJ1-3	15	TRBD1	CAWSDEGAKGNTIYF	TGTGCCTGGAGTGATGAGGGGGCGAAAGGAAACACCATATATTTT
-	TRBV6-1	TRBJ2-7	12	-	CASSEMRYEQYF	TGTGCCAGCAGTGAAATGCGCTACGAGCAGTACTTC
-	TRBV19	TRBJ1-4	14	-	CASSISGNGEKLFF	TGTGCCAGTAGTATAAGTGGAAACGGGGAAAAACTGTTTTTT
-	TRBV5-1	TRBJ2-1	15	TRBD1	CASSQTGTGGGEQFF	TGCGCCAGCAGCCAAACCGGGACAGGGGGTGGTGAGCAGTTCTTC
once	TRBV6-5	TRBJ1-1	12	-	CASSYSSGEAFF	TGTGCCAGCAGTTACAGCTCAGGCGAAGCTTTCTTT
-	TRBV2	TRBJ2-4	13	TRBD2	CASSEVREGIQYF	TGTGCCAGCAGTGAGGTGCGGGAGGGCATTCAGTACTTC
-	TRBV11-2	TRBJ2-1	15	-	CASSLGPREGSEQFF	TGTGCCAGCAGCTTAGGCCCCCGGGAAGGGAGTGAGCAGTTCTTC
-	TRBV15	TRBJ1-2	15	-	CATSRDTGQLRGYTF	TGTGCCACCAGCAGAGACACAGGGCAGTTACGGGGCTACACCTTC
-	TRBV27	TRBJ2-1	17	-	CASSPLAGSGPYNEQFF	TGTGCCAGCAGTCCACTAGCAGGTAGCGGTCCGTACAATGAGCAGTTCTTC
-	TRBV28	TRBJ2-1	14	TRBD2	CASSLTSGIREQFF	TGTGCCAGCAGTTTGACTAGCGGGATCCGTGAGCAGTTCTTC
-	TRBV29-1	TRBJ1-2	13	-	CSVEPTPNYGYTF	TGCAGCGTTGAACCGACACCTAACTATGGCTACACCTTC
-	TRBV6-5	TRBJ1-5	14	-	CASSFQLDSQPQHF	TGTGCCAGCAGTTTTCAGTTAGACAGTCAGCCCCAGCATTTT
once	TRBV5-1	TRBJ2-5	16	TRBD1	CASSSPVTGAKGAQYF	TGCGCCAGCAGCTCCCCAGTGACAGGGGCCAAGGGGGCCCAGTACTTC
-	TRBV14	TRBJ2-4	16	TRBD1	CASSQGPGTGGNIQYF	TGTGCCAGCAGCCAAGGACCCGGGACAGGGGGGAACATTCAGTACTTC
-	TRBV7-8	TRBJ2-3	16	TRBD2	CASSSSLAGGTDTQYF	TGTGCCAGCAGCTCGAGCCTAGCGGGGGGCACAGATACGCAGTATTTT
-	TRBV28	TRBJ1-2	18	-	CASSLFGRWEQGTNGYTF	TGTGCCAGCAGTTTATTCGGTCGGTGGGAACAGGGTACGAATGGCTACACCTTC
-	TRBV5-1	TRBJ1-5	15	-	CASRTDTNMEWPQHF	TGCGCCAGCAGAACGGACACTAATATGGAGTGGCCCCAGCATTTT
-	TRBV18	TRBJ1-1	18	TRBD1	CASSPISGGAGRYTEAFF	TGTGCCAGCTCACCAATATCAGGGGGCGCGGGGAGGTACACTGAAGCTTTCTTT
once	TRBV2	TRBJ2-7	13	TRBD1	CASEGTGGYEQYF	TGTGCCAGCGAGGGAACAGGGGGCTACGAGCAGTACTTC
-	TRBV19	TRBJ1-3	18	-	CASNLRGTAGNSGNTIYF	TGTGCCAGTAATCTTCGGGGGACGGCTGGAAACTCTGGAAACACCATATATTTT
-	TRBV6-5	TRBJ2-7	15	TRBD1	CASSYRGQVQGEQYF	TGTGCCAGCAGTTACCGGGGACAGGTCCAGGGCGAGCAGTACTTC
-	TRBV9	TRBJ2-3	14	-	CASSVDGGTDTQYF	TGTGCCAGCAGCGTAGACGGGGGCACAGATACGCAGTATTTT
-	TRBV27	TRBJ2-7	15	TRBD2	CASSLSTSGSGEQYF	TGTGCCAGCAGTTTATCGACTAGCGGGAGCGGCGAGCAGTACTTC
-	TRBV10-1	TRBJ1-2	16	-	CASSEGEGSYRYGYTF	TGCGCCAGCAGTGAAGGGGAAGGCAGTTACCGCTATGGCTACACCTTC
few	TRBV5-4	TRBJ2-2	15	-	CASSLASVDTGELFF	TGTGCCAGCAGCTTAGCTTCCGTTGACACCGGGGAGCTGTTTTTT
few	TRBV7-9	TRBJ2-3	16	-	CASSPSRQTRTDTQYF	TGTGCCAGCAGCCCCAGTAGGCAGACACGCACAGATACGCAGTATTTT
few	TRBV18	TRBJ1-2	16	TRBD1	CASSPDRGLREYGYTF	TGTGCCAGCTCCCCGGACAGGGGGCTAAGGGAATATGGCTACACCTTC
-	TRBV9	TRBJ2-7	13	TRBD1	CASSVGDRGEQYF	TGTGCCAGCAGCGTAGGGGACAGGGGAGAGCAGTACTTC
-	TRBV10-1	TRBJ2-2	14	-	CASRETENTGGLFF	TGCGCCAGCAGGGAGACAGAAAACACCGGGGGGCTGTTTTTT
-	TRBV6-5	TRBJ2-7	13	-	CASSYSRAYEQYF	TGTGCCAGCAGTTACTCGAGGGCCTACGAGCAGTACTTC
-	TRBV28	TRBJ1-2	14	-	CASGPFQAAGGYTF	TGTGCCAGCGGACCTTTCCAGGCCGCGGGAGGCTACACCTTC
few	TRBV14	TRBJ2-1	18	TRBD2	CASSHDARSAGVLNEQFF	TGTGCCAGCAGCCACGACGCTAGGTCAGCGGGAGTTCTGAATGAGCAGTTCTTC
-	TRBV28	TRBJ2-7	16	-	CASSLTPGQQPYEQYF	TGTGCCAGCAGTTTAACCCCGGGACAACAACCCTACGAGCAGTACTTC
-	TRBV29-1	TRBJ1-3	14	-	CSAVERRAGNTIYF	TGCAGCGCCGTCGAGCGGAGGGCTGGAAACACCATATATTTT
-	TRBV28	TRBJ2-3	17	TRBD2	CASSLPGTSDLTDTQYF	TGTGCCAGCAGTTTACCCGGGACTAGCGATTTGACAGATACGCAGTATTTT